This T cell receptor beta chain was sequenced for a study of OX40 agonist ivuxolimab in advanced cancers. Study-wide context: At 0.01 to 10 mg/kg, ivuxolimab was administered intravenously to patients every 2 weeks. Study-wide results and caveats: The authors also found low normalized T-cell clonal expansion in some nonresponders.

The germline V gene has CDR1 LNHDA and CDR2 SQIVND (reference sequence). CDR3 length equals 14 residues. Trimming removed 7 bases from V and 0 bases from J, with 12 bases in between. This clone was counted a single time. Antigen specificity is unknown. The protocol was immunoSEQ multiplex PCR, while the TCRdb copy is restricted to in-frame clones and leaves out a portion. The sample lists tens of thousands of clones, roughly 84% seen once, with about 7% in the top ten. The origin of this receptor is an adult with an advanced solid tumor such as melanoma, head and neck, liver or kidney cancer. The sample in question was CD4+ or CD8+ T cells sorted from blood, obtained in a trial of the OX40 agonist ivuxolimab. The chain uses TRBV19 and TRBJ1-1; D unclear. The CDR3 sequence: CASNEGGMNTEAFF. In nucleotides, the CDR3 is TGTGCCAGTAATGAAGGAGGGATGAACACTGAAGCTTTCTTT. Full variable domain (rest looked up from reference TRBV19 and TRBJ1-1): DGGITQSPKYLFRKEGQNVTLSCEQNLNHDAMYWYRQDPGQGLRLIYYSQIVNDFQKGDIAEGYSVSREKKESFPLTVTSAQKNPTAFYLCASNEGGMNTEAFFGQGTRLTVV.